This is a list of T cell receptor beta chains from one sample in a study of blood T cell repertoires in COVID-19. The repertoire was sequenced with immunoSEQ multiplex PCR; TCRdb's copy has only in-frame clones and lacks some. Among about 200,000 clones, 86% were seen once, and the ten largest hold roughly a tenth. The sequenced material came from peripheral blood. The receptor source for this set is a woman aged 50 to 60 with COVID-19, enrolled during active disease. Each CDR3 is given with its conserved first and last residue. A D gene is named only where the DNA matches it firmly. Part of the rows lack a size; the others show once, few, many or a class for expanded clones.

clone_size	d_call	v_call	j_call	cdr3_aa	cdr3_nt
.	.	TRBV13	TRBJ2-1	CASSRAPDAEQFF	TGTGCCAGCTCCAGGGCCCCAGACGCTGAGCAGTTCTTC
.	.	TRBV25-1	TRBJ1-4	CASRGAINEKLFF	TGTGCCAGCAGGGGGGCAATTAATGAAAAACTGTTTTTT
.	.	TRBV10-2	TRBJ1-5	CASSKGDTMTGPQHF	TGCGCCAGCAGTAAGGGAGACACTATGACTGGGCCCCAGCATTTT
.	.	TRBV7-2	TRBJ2-7	CASSLSGGHEQYF	TGTGCCAGCAGCCTCTCTGGGGGCCACGAGCAGTACTTC
.	TRBD1	TRBV3-1/TRBV3-2	TRBJ2-6	CASSHRDRAFYFPGANVLTF	TGTGCCAGCAGCCACCGGGACAGGGCCTTCTACTTCCCTGGGGCCAACGTCCTGACTTTC
.	.	TRBV2	TRBJ1-1	CASRPGHTNTEAFF	TGTGCCAGCAGGCCGGGACACACGAACACTGAAGCTTTCTTT
.	.	TRBV5-4	TRBJ2-3	CASSIEGGTQYF	TGTGCCAGCAGCATAGAAGGGGGTACGCAGTATTTT
.	TRBD2	TRBV13	TRBJ2-5	CASSFWRGEETQYF	TGTGCCAGCAGCTTTTGGCGGGGGGAAGAGACCCAGTACTTC
.	.	TRBV19	TRBJ2-5	CASSPGSSQETQYF	TGTGCCAGTAGCCCCGGGAGCAGCCAAGAGACCCAGTACTTC
.	TRBD1	TRBV10-3	TRBJ1-2	CAISLDRGDFIGYTF	TGTGCCATCAGTCTTGACAGGGGAGATTTCATTGGCTACACCTTC
.	TRBD1	TRBV27	TRBJ1-6	CASTQGQGSPLHF	TGTGCCAGCACCCAGGGACAGGGCTCACCCCTCCACTTT
.	TRBD1	TRBV19	TRBJ1-1	CASSSFGTGEAFF	TGTGCCAGTAGTTCATTCGGGACAGGGGAAGCTTTCTTT
.	.	TRBV28	TRBJ2-2	CASRIQGLAGELFF	TGTGCCAGCAGGATACAGGGTTTGGCCGGGGAGCTGTTTTTT
once	TRBD1	TRBV5-1	TRBJ1-1	CASRGQADTEAFF	TGCGCCAGCAGGGGACAGGCGGACACTGAAGCTTTCTTT
.	.	TRBV11-3	TRBJ1-1	CASSFLLNTEAFF	TGTGCCAGCAGCTTTTTGTTAAACACTGAAGCTTTCTTT
.	TRBD1	TRBV19	TRBJ1-5	CASRISGGKSNQPQHF	TGTGCCAGTAGGATCTCAGGGGGAAAGAGCAATCAGCCCCAGCATTTT
once	.	TRBV6-1	TRBJ1-1	CASTSDRWMYTEAFF	TGTGCCAGCACTTCAGACAGGTGGATGTACACTGAAGCTTTCTTT
.	TRBD1	TRBV11-3	TRBJ2-4	CASSLVRGPGIQYF	TGTGCCAGCAGCCTCGTTAGGGGGCCAGGCATTCAGTACTTC
.	.	TRBV6-5	TRBJ2-1	CASSYRSGKANEQFF	TGTGCCAGCAGTTATCGGTCAGGAAAGGCTAATGAGCAGTTCTTC
.	TRBD2	TRBV2	TRBJ2-1	CASRNSGGANEQFF	TGTGCCAGCAGGAATAGCGGGGGGGCAAATGAGCAGTTCTTC
.	.	TRBV6-6	TRBJ1-1	CASFGFGGGTEAFF	TGTGCCAGCTTCGGGTTCGGGGGGGGAACTGAAGCTTTCTTT
.	TRBD1	TRBV7-3	TRBJ1-2	CASSLSGTGAHGYTF	TGTGCCAGCAGCTTATCCGGGACAGGGGCGCATGGCTACACCTTC
.	.	TRBV5-1	TRBJ2-1	CASSLVTNRVYDEQFF	TGCGCCAGCAGCTTGGTAACAAATCGGGTATATGATGAGCAGTTCTTC
.	TRBD1	TRBV24-1	TRBJ1-1	CATSDTPGQANTEAFF	TGTGCCACCAGTGATACCCCCGGACAGGCGAACACTGAAGCTTTCTTT
.	.	TRBV2	TRBJ1-3	CASSEREGGNTIYF	TGTGCCAGCAGTGAAAGGGAGGGGGGAAACACCATATATTTT
.	.	TRBV12-3/TRBV12-4	TRBJ1-5	CASSGSGQPQHF	TGTGCCAGCAGTGGGTCGGGACAGCCCCAGCATTTT
.	.	TRBV4-3	TRBJ1-6	CASSEFGSPLHF	TGCGCCAGCAGTGAGTTTGGTTCACCCCTCCACTTT
.	.	TRBV7-2	TRBJ1-3	CASSLGHTNTIYF	TGTGCCAGCAGCTTGGGACATACAAACACCATATATTTT
few	TRBD2	TRBV2	TRBJ2-1	CASSGGDSGGSYNEQFF	TGTGCCAGCAGTGGCGGGGATAGCGGGGGATCTTACAATGAGCAGTTCTTC
.	TRBD2	TRBV2	TRBJ2-3	CASGERGGIDTQYF	TGTGCCAGCGGAGAGCGGGGGGGGATAGATACGCAGTATTTT
.	TRBD1	TRBV19	TRBJ1-1	CASSLGTGAEAFF	TGTGCCAGTAGTCTCGGGACAGGGGCTGAAGCTTTCTTT
.	.	TRBV2	TRBJ1-2	CAISTPAYGYTF	TGTGCCATTTCGACACCCGCGTATGGCTACACCTTC
.	.	TRBV10-2	TRBJ1-6	CASIGGKVNSPLHF	TGCGCCAGCATCGGGGGAAAGGTTAATTCACCCCTCCACTTT
once	.	TRBV18	TRBJ1-2	CASSPQAQEGGTF	TGTGCCAGCTCACCACAGGCGCAGGAGGGAGGGACCTTC
.	.	TRBV7-2	TRBJ2-2	CASSLDSSNTGELLF	TGTGCCAGCAGCTTAGACTCCTCGAACACCGGGGAGCTGCTTTTT
.	TRBD2	TRBV7-9	TRBJ2-6	CASSLEGGNNGANVLTF	TGTGCCAGCAGCTTAGAGGGAGGGAATAACGGGGCCAACGTCCTGACTTTC
.	.	TRBV9	TRBJ1-5	CASGPPNQPQHF	TGTGCCAGCGGCCCGCCCAATCAGCCCCAGCATTTT
.	.	TRBV21-1	TRBJ2-5	CASSKRAGQGARETQYF	TGTGCCAGCAGCAAAAGGGCGGGACAGGGGGCTCGAGAGACCCAGTACTTC
.	.	TRBV12-5	TRBJ1-4	CASGLYNRNEKLFF	TGTGCTAGTGGTTTGTATAATAGAAATGAAAAACTGTTTTTT
.	TRBD1	TRBV5-6	TRBJ1-5	CASSSRGTGVSQPQHF	TGTGCCAGCAGCTCCCGGGGGACAGGGGTGAGTCAGCCCCAGCATTTT
.	.	TRBV19	TRBJ1-1	CASSDGVVGTEAFF	TGTGCCAGTAGCGACGGGGTTGTGGGCACTGAAGCTTTCTTT
.	TRBD2	TRBV24-1	TRBJ2-3	CATSETSGGTTDTQYF	TGTGCCACCAGCGAGACTAGCGGGGGCACCACAGATACGCAGTATTTT
.	TRBD2	TRBV7-9	TRBJ2-6	CASLGTSGVPGANVLTF	TGTGCCAGCTTGGGGACTAGCGGGGTCCCTGGGGCCAACGTCCTGACTTTC
.	TRBD2	TRBV7-2	TRBJ2-1	CASSLGQRGHYNEQFF	TGTGCCAGCAGCTTAGGACAGCGGGGGCACTACAATGAGCAGTTCTTC
.	.	TRBV11-2	TRBJ1-2	CASSLRLATGYTF	TGTGCCAGCAGCTTACGACTGGCGACGGGCTACACCTTC
.	.	TRBV29-1	TRBJ1-1	CSVPGIGRTEAFF	TGCAGCGTCCCAGGGATAGGAAGGACTGAAGCTTTCTTT
.	.	TRBV6-4	TRBJ1-2	CASSDSFRGGGYTF	TGTGCCAGCAGTGACTCGTTCAGGGGCGGGGGCTACACCTTC
.	.	TRBV28	TRBJ1-5	CASRHREGQPQHF	TGTGCCAGCAGGCACAGGGAGGGTCAGCCCCAGCATTTT
.	.	TRBV6-5	TRBJ1-6	CASSLGGAYNSPLHF	TGTGCCAGCAGCCTCGGGGGGGCGTATAATTCACCCCTCCACTTT
.	.	TRBV6-5	TRBJ2-3	CASTLTGSGTDTQYF	TGTGCCAGCACCCTGACAGGATCGGGCACAGATACGCAGTATTTT
.	.	TRBV7-9	TRBJ1-1	CAFTTGSATEAFF	TGTGCCTTTACGACTGGAAGTGCCACTGAAGCTTTCTTT
.	.	TRBV7-9	TRBJ1-1	CAVGGSTEAFF	TGTGCCGTCGGGGGGAGCACTGAAGCTTTCTTT
.	.	TRBV29-1	TRBJ1-3	CSVGSGRVDGNTIYF	TGCAGCGTTGGTTCCGGCAGGGTGGATGGAAACACCATATATTTT
.	TRBD2	TRBV5-1	TRBJ2-5	CASTSGTSVYQETQYF	TGCGCCAGCACGTCCGGGACTAGCGTGTACCAAGAGACCCAGTACTTC